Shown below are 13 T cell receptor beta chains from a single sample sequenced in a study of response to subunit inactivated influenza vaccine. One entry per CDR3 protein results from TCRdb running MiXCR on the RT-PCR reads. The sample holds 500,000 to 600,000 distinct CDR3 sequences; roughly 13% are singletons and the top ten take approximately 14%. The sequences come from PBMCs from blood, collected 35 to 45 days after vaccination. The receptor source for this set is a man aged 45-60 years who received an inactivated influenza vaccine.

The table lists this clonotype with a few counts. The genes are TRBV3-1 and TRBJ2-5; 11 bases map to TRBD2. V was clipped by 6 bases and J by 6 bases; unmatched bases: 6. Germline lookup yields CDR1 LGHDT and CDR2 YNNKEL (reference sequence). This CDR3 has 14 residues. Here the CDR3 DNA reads TGTGCCAGCAGACTAGCGGGGGAGAAACAGACCCAGTACTTC. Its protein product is CASRLAGEKQTQYF.

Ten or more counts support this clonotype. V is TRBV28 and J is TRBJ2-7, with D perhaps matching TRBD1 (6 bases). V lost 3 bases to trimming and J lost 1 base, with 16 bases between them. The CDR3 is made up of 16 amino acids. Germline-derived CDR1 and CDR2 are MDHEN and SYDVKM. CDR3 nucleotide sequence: TGTGCCAGCAGTTTTCGACTGGACAGTCTGTCCTACGAGCAGTACTTC. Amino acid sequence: CASSFRLDSLSYEQYF.

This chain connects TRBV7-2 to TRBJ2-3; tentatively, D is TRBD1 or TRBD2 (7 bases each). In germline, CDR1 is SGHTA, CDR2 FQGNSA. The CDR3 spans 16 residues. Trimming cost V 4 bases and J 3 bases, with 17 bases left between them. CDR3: CASSSSTGRGTDTQYF. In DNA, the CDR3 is TGTGCCAGCAGCTCTTCGACAGGGCGGGGGACAGATACGCAGTATTTT. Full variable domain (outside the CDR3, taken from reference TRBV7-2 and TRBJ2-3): GAGVSQSPSNKVTEKGKDVELRCDPISGHTALYWYRQSLGQGLEFLIYFQGNSAPDKSGLPSDRFSAERTGGSVSTLTIQRTQQEDSAVYLCASSSSTGRGTDTQYFGPGTRLTVL.

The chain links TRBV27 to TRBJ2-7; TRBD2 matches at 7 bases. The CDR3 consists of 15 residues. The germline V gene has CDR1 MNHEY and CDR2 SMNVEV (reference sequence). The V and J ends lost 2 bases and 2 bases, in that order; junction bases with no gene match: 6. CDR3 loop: CASSLRAGLAYEQYF. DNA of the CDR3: TGTGCCAGCAGTTTAAGGGCCGGACTAGCCTACGAGCAGTACTTC.

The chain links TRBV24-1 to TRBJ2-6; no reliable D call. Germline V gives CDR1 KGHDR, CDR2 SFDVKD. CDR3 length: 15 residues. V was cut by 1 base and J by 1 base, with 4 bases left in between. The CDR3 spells CATSDFVSGANVLTF. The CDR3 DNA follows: TGTGCCACCAGTGATTTCGTATCTGGGGCCAACGTCCTGACTTTC.

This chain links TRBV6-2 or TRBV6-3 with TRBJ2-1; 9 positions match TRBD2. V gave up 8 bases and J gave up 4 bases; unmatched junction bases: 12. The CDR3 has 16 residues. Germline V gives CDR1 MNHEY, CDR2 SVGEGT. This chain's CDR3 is CASASPSGGLYNEQFF. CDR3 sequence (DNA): TGTGCCAGCGCAAGTCCCAGCGGGGGGCTTTACAATGAGCAGTTCTTC.

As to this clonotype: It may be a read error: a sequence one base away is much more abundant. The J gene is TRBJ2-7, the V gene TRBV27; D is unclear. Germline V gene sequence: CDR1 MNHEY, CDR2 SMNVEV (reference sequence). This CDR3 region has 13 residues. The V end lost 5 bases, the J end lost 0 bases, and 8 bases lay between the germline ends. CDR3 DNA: TGTGCCAGCAGTACGCTATTCTCCTACGAGCAGTACTTC. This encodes CASSTLFSYEQYF.

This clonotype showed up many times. CDR3 DNA: TGCAGTGCTAGAACCGGGACTAGCTTCGATGAGCAGTTCTTC. Translating it yields CSARTGTSFDEQFF. The rearrangement uses TRBV20-1 and TRBJ2-1, with 9 positions matching TRBD2. CDR1 is DFQATT, CDR2 SNEGSKA, per germline (reference sequence). CDR3 length: 14 residues. J was trimmed by 8 bases and V by 2 bases; bases with no gene match: 7.

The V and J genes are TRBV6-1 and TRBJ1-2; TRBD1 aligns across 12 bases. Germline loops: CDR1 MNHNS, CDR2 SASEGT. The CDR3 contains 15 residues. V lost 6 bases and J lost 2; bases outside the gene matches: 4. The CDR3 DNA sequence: TGTGCCAGCAGGGCGGGACAGGGGGCCAACTATGGCTACACCTTC. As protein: CASRAGQGANYGYTF.

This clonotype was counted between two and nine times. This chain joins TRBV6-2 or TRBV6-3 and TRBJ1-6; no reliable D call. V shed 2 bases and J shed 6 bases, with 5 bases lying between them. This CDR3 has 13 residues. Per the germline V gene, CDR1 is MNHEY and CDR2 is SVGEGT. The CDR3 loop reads CASSYDGNSPLHF. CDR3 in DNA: TGTGCCAGCAGTTACGACGGTAATTCACCCCTCCACTTT.

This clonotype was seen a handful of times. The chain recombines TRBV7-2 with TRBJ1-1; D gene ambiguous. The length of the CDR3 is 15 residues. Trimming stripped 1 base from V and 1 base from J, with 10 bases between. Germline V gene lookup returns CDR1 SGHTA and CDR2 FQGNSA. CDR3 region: CASSLEVGKNTEAFF. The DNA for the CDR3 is TGTGCCAGCAGCTTAGAAGTTGGTAAGAACACTGAAGCTTTCTTT.

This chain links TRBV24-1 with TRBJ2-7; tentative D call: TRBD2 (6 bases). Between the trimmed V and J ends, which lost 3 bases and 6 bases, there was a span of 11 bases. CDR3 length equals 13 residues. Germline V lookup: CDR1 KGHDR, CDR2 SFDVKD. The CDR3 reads CATSDQDYSEQYF. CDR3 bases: TGTGCCACCAGTGATCAGGACTACTCCGAGCAGTACTTC.

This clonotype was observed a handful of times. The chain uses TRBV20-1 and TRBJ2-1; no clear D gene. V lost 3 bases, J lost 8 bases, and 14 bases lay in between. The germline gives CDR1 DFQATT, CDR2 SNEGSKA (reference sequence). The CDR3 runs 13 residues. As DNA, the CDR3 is TGCAGTGCTAGTGTCGGCAGGCCGGATGAGCAGTTCTTC. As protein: CSASVGRPDEQFF.